This TCR beta chain comes out of a study of early T cells in non-severe SARS-CoV-2 infection (dated by TCRdb to the early 2020s). Notes on the research overall: TCR sequencing used bulk RNA from unsorted whole blood, so alpha and beta chains could not be paired. Beyond this particular receptor, the publication reports: Matching against VDJdb was skewed toward anti-spike CD8 responses, likely underestimated virus-specific expansions, and missed private and CD4 specificities.

The library came from 5' RACE. The listed sequencing device is NextSeq 500. Unique molecular identifiers were attached to individual cDNA molecules in the TCR library protocol so that sequencing error and PCR bias could be corrected. Both TCR alpha and beta chains were sequenced, and tight co-correlation was observed between alpha and beta sequence abundances in each sample. For the original study's pipeline: Decombinator V4 was used to annotate TCR sequences for V gene, J gene and CDR3. TCRs were defined as expanded if a significant change between any two time points was detected under a Poisson model with p below 0.0001. TCR abundances were normalised to the total number of TCRs sequenced in each sample and reported as counts per million. MAIT TCRs were defined by TRAV1-2 paired with TRAJ12, TRAJ20 or TRAJ33, and iNKT TCRs by TRAV10 paired with TRAJ18. VDJdb, accessed 1 November 2021, was searched for CMV, EBV and SARS-CoV-2 annotated TCRs, with TCRs annotated for multiple antigens excluded. TCRdb itself trimmed the public reads at Q25 with fastp, ran MiXCR and retained productive beta chains. For every CDR3 protein sequence, its rows merge into one entry that carries the most common genes and DNA. TCRdb's processing, not the study's, gives the V and J calls here. In this sample the table shows over 60,000 distinct CDR3 sequences, around 12% of which occur a single time. 4% to 5% of the sample lies in the top ten.

From the germline V gene, CDR1 is SGHAT and CDR2 is FQNNGV. V is trimmed back by 5 bases and J by 5 bases, and the junction contains 14 bases that no gene match accounts for. The CDR3 sequence holds 16 residues, the cysteine and phenylalanine included. Kept here is only the CDR3 DNA, which spans 48 bases and is read in frame from base 1. This clonotype was found many times. Its antigen remains undetermined. Nothing much larger sits one base from this clone, and base qualities are not available. Set within a cohort of healthcare workers in London, UK, this nested case-control study involved weekly PCR testing of nasopharyngeal swabs along with blood sampling. Healthcare workers were recruited between 23 and 31 March 2020, during the week of the UK lockdown, and were followed weekly for up to about 15 weeks.

The clonotype originates from an adult who was a healthcare worker with PCR-confirmed SARS-CoV-2 infection or an uninfected control (not recorded which). The V and J segments used are TRBV11-2 and TRBJ2-5; 7 bases in the middle match TRBD1. Input material: whole blood. The CDR3 protein: CASSPYTQGGEETQYF. The DNA sequence is as follows: TGTGCCAGCAGCCCCTACACACAAGGGGGCGAGGAGACCCAGTACTTC.